This TCR beta chain came from a study of blood T cell repertoires in COVID-19. About the study: Some COVID-19 samples were acute and others convalescent; all came from the United States, Italy and Spain.

As handled by the study authors: Amplification from reference gene primers served as the basis for estimated nucleated cell counts. Profiling relied on immunoSEQ multiplex PCR, and the TCRdb table lists in-frame clones only, not all of them. V, J and clone size reflect that table, while D and trimming were determined from the DNA. The profile covers about 120,000 clones, with around nine tenths appearing a single time and about 4.1% taken by the ten largest. Germline CDR1 and CDR2: SGHDT and YYEEEE. The trim removed 4 bases at V and 5 bases at J, leaving 10 bases unmatched. This CDR3 is 15 amino acids long. Followed over time, Seattle patients had been enrolled while infection was active.

The receptor was derived from a man in his sixties with COVID-19, enrolled during active disease. The chain recombines TRBV5-6 with TRBJ2-5, with 8 bases identical to TRBD1. Sequenced: peripheral blood. DNA of the CDR3: TGTGCCAGCAGCCCCCGGGACAGGACCTATGAGACCCAGTACTTC. Protein: CASSPRDRTYETQYF.